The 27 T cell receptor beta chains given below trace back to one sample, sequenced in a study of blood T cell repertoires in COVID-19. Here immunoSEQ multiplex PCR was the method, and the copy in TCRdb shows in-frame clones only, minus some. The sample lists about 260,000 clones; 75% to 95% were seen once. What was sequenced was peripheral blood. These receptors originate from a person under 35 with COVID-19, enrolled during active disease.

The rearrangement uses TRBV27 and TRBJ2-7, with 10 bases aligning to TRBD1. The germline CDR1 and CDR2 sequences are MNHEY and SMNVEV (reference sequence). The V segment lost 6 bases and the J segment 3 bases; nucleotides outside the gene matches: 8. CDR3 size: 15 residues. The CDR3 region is CASSYIRTGGYEQYF. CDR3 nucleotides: TGTGCCAGCAGCTACATTAGGACAGGGGGCTACGAGCAGTACTTC.

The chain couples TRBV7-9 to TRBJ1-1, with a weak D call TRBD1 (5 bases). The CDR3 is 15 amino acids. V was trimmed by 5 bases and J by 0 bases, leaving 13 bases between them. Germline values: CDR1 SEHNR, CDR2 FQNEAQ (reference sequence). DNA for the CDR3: TGTGCCAGCAGCGTCCCGGGGGTCTTGAACACTGAAGCTTTCTTT. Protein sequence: CASSVPGVLNTEAFF. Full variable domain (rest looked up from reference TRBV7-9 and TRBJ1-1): DTGVSQNPRHKITKRGQNVTFRCDPISEHNRLYWYRQTLGQGPEFLTYFQNEAQLEKSRLLSDRFSAERPKGSFSTLEIQRTEQGDSAMYLCASSVPGVLNTEAFFGQGTRLTVV.

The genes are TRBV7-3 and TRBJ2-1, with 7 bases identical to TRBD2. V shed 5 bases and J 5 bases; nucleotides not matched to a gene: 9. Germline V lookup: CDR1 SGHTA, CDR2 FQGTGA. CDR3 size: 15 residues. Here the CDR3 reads CASSPLGGVDNEQFF. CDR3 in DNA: TGTGCCAGCAGCCCATTGGGAGGGGTAGACAATGAGCAGTTCTTC.

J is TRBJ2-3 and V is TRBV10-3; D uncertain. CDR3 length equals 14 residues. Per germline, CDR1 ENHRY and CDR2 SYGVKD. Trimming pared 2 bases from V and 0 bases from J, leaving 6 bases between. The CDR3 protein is CAISEGRSTDTQYF. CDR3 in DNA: TGTGCCATCAGTGAGGGCAGAAGCACAGATACGCAGTATTTT.

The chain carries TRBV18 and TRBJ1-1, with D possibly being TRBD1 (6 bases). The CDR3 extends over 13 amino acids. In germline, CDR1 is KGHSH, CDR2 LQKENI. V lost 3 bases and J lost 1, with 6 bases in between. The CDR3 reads CASSPTGNTEAFF. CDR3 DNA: TGTGCCAGCTCACCGACAGGGAACACTGAAGCTTTCTTT. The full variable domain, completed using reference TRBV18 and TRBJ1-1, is NAGVMQNPRHLVRRRGQEARLRCSPMKGHSHVYWYRQLPEEGLKFMVYLQKENIIDESGMPKERFSAEFPKEGPSILRIQQVVRGDSAAYFCASSPTGNTEAFFGQGTRLTVV.

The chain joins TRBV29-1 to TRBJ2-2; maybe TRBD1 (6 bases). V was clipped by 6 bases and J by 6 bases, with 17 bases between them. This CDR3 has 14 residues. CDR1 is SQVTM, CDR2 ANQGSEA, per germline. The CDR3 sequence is CSVWGTRGSGELFF. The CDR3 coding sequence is TGCAGCGTCTGGGGGACACGGGGATCCGGGGAGCTGTTTTTT.

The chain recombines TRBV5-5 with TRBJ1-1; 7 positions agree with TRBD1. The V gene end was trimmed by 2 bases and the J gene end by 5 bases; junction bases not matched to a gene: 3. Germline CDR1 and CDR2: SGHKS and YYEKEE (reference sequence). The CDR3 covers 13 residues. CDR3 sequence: CASSLGGGTEAFF. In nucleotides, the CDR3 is TGTGCCAGCAGCTTAGGGGGCGGAACTGAAGCTTTCTTT. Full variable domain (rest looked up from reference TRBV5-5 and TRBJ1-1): DAGVTQSPTHLIKTRGQQVTLRCSPISGHKSVSWYQQVLGQGPQFIFQYYEKEERGRGNFPDRFSARQFPNYSSELNVNALLLGDSALYLCASSLGGGTEAFFGQGTRLTVV.

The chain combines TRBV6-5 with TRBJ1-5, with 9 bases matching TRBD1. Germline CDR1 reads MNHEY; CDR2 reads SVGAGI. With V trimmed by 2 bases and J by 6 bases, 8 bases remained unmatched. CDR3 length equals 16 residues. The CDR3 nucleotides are TGTGCCAGCAGTTACGGAGGGACAGGGTCGGGTCAGCCCCAGCATTTT. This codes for CASSYGGTGSGQPQHF.

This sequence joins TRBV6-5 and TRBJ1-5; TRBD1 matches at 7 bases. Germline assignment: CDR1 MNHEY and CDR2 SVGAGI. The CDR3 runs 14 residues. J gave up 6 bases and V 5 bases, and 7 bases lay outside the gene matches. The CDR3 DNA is TGTGCCAGCAGTCGAGGGGGCGGAATTCAGCCCCAGCATTTT. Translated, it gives CASSRGGGIQPQHF.

The CDR3 DNA is TGTGCCAGCAGTTCCCGGGACAACAGTGAGCAGTTCTTC. This encodes CASSSRDNSEQFF. The chain carries TRBV12-3 or TRBV12-4 and TRBJ2-1; a weak D match, TRBD1 (6 bases). This CDR3 has 13 amino acids. V gave up 4 bases and J gave up 9 bases, with 13 bases separating them.

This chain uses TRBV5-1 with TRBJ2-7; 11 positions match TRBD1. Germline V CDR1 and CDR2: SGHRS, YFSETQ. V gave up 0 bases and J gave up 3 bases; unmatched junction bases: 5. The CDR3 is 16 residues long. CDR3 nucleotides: TGCGCCAGCAGCTTGGCCGGGACAGGGGGTCTCTACGAGCAGTACTTC. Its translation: CASSLAGTGGLYEQYF.

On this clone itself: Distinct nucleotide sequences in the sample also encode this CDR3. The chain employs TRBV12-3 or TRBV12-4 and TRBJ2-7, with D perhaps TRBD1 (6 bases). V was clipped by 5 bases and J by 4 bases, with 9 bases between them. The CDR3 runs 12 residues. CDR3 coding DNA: TGTGCCAGCAGTCTCAGGGGTTACGAGCAGTACTTC. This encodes CASSLRGYEQYF.

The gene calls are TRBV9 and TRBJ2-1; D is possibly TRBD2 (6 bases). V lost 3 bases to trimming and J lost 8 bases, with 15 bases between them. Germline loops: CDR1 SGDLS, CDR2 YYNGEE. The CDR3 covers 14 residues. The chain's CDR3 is CASSAGGGGYEQFF. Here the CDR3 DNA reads TGTGCCAGCAGCGCCGGGGGTGGCGGATATGAGCAGTTCTTC.

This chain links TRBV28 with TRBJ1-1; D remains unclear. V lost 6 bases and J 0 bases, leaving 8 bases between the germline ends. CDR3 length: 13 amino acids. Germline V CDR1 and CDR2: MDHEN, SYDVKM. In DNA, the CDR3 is TGTGCCAGCAGGACAAGTATGAACACTGAAGCTTTCTTT. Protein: CASRTSMNTEAFF.

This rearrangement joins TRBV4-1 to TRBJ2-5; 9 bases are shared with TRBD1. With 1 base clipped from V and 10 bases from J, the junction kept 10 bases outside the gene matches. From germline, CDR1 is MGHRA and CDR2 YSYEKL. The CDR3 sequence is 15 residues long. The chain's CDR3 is CASSQAAGQGRDQYF. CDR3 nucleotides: TGCGCCAGCAGCCAAGCGGCGGGACAGGGCCGGGACCAGTACTTC.

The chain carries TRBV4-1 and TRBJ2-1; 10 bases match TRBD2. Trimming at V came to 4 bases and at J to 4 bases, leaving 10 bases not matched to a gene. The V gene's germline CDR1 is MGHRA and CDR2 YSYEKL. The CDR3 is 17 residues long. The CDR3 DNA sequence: TGCGCCAGCAGCCTCGGGGTAGCGGGAGGAAATTACAATGAGCAGTTCTTC. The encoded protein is CASSLGVAGGNYNEQFF.

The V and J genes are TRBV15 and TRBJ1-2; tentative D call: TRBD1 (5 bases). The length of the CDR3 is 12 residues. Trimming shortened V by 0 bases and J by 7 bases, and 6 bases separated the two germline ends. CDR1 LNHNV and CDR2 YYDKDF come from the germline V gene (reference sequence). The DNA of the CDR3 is TGTGCCACCAGCAGAGACAGGGTTGGCTACACCTTC. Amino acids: CATSRDRVGYTF.

The CDR3 DNA reads TGTGCCAGCATCGGGAGACCGAACACCGGGGAGCTGTTTTTT. Translating gives CASIGRPNTGELFF. The rearrangement joins TRBV6-5 to TRBJ2-2, with D tentatively TRBD2 (6 bases). V gave up 7 bases and J gave up 0 bases, with 9 bases separating them. The CDR3 totals 14 residues. CDR1 MNHEY and CDR2 SVGAGI come from the germline V gene.

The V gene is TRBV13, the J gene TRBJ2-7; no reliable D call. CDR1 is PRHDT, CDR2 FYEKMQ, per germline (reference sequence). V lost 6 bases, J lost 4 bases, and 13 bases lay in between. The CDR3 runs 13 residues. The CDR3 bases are TGTGCCAGCAGGAGAAGAAGCGAATACGAGCAGTACTTC. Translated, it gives CASRRRSEYEQYF.

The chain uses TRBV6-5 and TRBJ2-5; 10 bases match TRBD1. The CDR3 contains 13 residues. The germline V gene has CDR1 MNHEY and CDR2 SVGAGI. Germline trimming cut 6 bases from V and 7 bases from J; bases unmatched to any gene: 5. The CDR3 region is CASSARTGGTQYF. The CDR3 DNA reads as TGTGCCAGCAGCGCCCGGACAGGGGGGACCCAGTACTTC.

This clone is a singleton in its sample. The CDR3 DNA sequence: TGTGCCAGCAGTGACGGGGCAGGGGGCTTTGGTAATGAAAAACTGTTTTTT. Encoded protein: CASSDGAGGFGNEKLFF. The chain joins TRBV2 to TRBJ1-4, with 8 bases that match TRBD1. Trimming removed 3 bases from V and 4 bases from J; junction bases left unmatched: 10. Germline assignment: CDR1 SNHLY and CDR2 FYNNEI. The CDR3 spans 17 residues.

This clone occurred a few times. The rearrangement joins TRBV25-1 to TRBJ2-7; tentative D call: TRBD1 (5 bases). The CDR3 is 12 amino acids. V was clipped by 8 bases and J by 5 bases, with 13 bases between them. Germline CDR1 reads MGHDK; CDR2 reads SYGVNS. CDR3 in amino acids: CASSGQTHEQYF. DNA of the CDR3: TGTGCCAGCTCCGGACAAACCCACGAGCAGTACTTC.

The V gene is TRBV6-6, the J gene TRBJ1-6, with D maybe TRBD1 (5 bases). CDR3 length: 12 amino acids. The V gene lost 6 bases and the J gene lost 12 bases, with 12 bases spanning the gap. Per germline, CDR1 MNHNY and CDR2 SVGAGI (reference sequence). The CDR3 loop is CASSPGGEPLHF. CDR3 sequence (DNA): TGTGCCAGCAGCCCCGGGGGGGAACCCCTCCACTTT.

Written as DNA, the CDR3 is TGCGCCAGCAGCTTGGAGGGTGCTAGCGGGAGTATTTATGCAGATACGCAGTATTTT. This encodes CASSLEGASGSIYADTQYF. The rearrangement links TRBV5-1 to TRBJ2-3; 10 positions match TRBD2. J was trimmed by 4 bases and V by 0 bases; bases with no gene match: 14. The V gene's germline CDR1 is SGHRS and CDR2 YFSETQ. This CDR3 spans 19 amino acids.

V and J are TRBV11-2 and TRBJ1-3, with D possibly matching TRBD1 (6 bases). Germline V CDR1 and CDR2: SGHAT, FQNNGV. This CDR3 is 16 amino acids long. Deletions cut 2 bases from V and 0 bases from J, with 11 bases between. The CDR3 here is CASSLYTGTSGNTIYF. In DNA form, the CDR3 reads TGTGCCAGCAGCTTATATACAGGGACCTCTGGAAACACCATATATTTT.

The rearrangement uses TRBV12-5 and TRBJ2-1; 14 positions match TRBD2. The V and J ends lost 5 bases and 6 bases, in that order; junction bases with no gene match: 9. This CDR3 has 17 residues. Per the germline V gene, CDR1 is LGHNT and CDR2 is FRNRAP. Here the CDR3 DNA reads TGTGCTAGTGGTGCGAACCCGGGACTAGCGGGAGTCAATGAGCAGTTCTTC. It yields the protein CASGANPGLAGVNEQFF.

CDR3 sequence: CASRDRGANTEAFF. CDR3 DNA sequence: TGTGCCAGCAGAGACAGGGGGGCGAACACTGAAGCTTTCTTT. The chain uses TRBV25-1 and TRBJ1-1; 9 bases fit TRBD1. Germline CDR1 reads MGHDK; CDR2 reads SYGVNS. The CDR3 has 14 amino acids. With 6 bases clipped from V and 1 base from J, the junction kept 3 bases outside the gene matches.